This T cell receptor beta chain was sequenced for a study of T cell changes during pregnancy in multiple sclerosis. V shed 5 bases and J shed 5 bases, with 13 bases lying between them. CDR3 size: 13 residues. TCRdb's copy holds only in-frame clones and misses some; the assay was immunoSEQ multiplex PCR. The sample includes 84,000 or so clones, 94% of them seen just once. Material: peripheral blood, obtained in the third trimester of pregnancy. The sequence was collected from a female donor with multiple sclerosis, enrolled in a pregnancy study. The chain recombines TRBV5-3 with TRBJ1-1; a weak D match, TRBD1 (5 bases). TRBV5-3 is classed as an ORF, of uncertain function. CDR3 sequence (DNA): TGTGCCAGAAGTGGGGACTTTCGGACTGAAGCTTTCTTT. Its translation: CARSGDFRTEAFF.